What follows are 20 T cell receptor beta chains derived from one specimen sequenced in a study of neoadjuvant anti-PD-1 for oral cavity cancer. Clones were sequenced by immunoSEQ multiplex PCR, and TCRdb holds only the in-frame ones, with some missing. Altogether 30,000 to 40,000 clones are present, 87% being singletons, with the ten largest covering under 4%. The specimen comprised PBMCs, sampled before nivolumab (anti-PD-1) treatment. The source of these receptors is a person between 35 and 79 years old with oral cavity squamous cell carcinoma.

This clone was observed once. The J gene is TRBJ2-3, the V gene TRBV7-2; D not resolved. In germline, CDR1 is SGHTA, CDR2 FQGNSA. The CDR3 is 13 residues long. Trimming shortened V by 5 bases and J by 8 bases, and 14 bases separated the two germline ends. The CDR3 sequence: CASSTHPSGTQYF. CDR3 bases: TGTGCCAGCAGCACCCACCCCTCTGGTACGCAGTATTTT.

This chain connects TRBV10-3 to TRBJ1-1; D might be TRBD1 (6 bases). This CDR3 spans 14 amino acids. Germline V gives CDR1 ENHRY, CDR2 SYGVKD. V was cut by 6 bases and J by 3 bases, with 14 bases left in between. CDR3 sequence (DNA): TGTGCCATCAGACAAGACAGGACTTACACTGAAGCTTTCTTT. This translates into CAIRQDRTYTEAFF.

This chain joins TRBV7-8 and TRBJ1-6; TRBD1 might be the D (6 bases). Trimming removed 4 bases from V and 2 bases from J, with 18 bases in between. The CDR3 is 18 amino acids. CDR1 is SGHVS and CDR2 is FQNEAQ in the germline V gene. Here the CDR3 DNA reads TGTGCCAGCAGCTCAGCGGTGGGGGGCGCGGCCTATAATTCACCCCTCCACTTT. It codes for CASSSAVGGAAYNSPLHF.

This clone appeared a few times. This chain uses TRBV5-1 with TRBJ1-4, with D tentatively TRBD1 (5 bases). The V end was cut by 4 bases, the J end by 5 bases, with 12 bases between. The germline CDR1 and CDR2 sequences are SGHRS and YFSETQ. The CDR3 spans 14 residues. The CDR3 DNA reads TGCGCCAGCAGCGAGACAGAGTGGAATGAAAAACTGTTTTTT. As protein: CASSETEWNEKLFF.

The V call is TRBV29-1, the J call TRBJ2-3; 11 bases are a match to TRBD2. This CDR3 contains 18 residues. The germline gives CDR1 SQVTM, CDR2 ANQGSEA. V lost 5 bases to trimming and J lost 1 base; unmatched junction nucleotides: 14. CDR3: CSVRTRGLLAGGTDTQYF. The CDR3 region has the DNA TGCAGCGTTAGGACACGGGGGCTACTAGCGGGGGGCACAGATACGCAGTATTTT.

This chain links TRBV4-1 with TRBJ2-3; the D gene is possibly TRBD1 (5 bases). The CDR3 extends over 15 amino acids. Germline lookup yields CDR1 MGHRA and CDR2 YSYEKL. Trimming stripped 0 bases from V and 0 bases from J, with 7 bases between. The CDR3 spells CASSQDGASTDTQYF. DNA for the CDR3: TGCGCCAGCAGCCAAGATGGGGCAAGCACAGATACGCAGTATTTT.

J is TRBJ2-1 and V is TRBV28; D gene ambiguous. Deletions cut 3 bases from V and 3 bases from J, with 6 bases between. Germline assignment: CDR1 MDHEN and CDR2 SYDVKM. The CDR3 consists of 13 residues. CDR3 bases: TGTGCCAGCAGTTTGGAGAACTACAATGAGCAGTTCTTC. It yields the protein CASSLENYNEQFF.

J is TRBJ2-2 and V is TRBV7-9; D tentatively fits TRBD1 or TRBD2 (5 bases each). V was clipped by 5 bases and J by 5 bases, with 18 bases between them. Germline V CDR1 and CDR2: SEHNR, FQNEAQ (reference sequence). This CDR3 has 16 amino acids. CDR3 sequence: CASSPGRWLGTGELFF. The DNA of the CDR3 is TGTGCCAGCAGCCCGGGGCGGTGGCTGGGGACCGGGGAGCTGTTTTTT.

The chain carries TRBV5-6 and TRBJ2-5, with 12 positions matching TRBD2. The V and J ends lost 4 bases and 5 bases, in that order; junction bases with no gene match: 3. Looked up from germline, CDR1 is SGHDT and CDR2 is YYEEEE. The CDR3 spans 14 residues. CDR3 in amino acids: CASSLAGGPETQYF. For the CDR3, the DNA is TGTGCCAGCAGCCTAGCGGGGGGGCCGGAGACCCAGTACTTC. Combining the CDR3 with reference TRBV5-6 and TRBJ2-5 gives the whole variable domain DAGVTQSPTHLIKTRGQQVTLRCSPKSGHDTVSWYQQALGQGPQFIFQYYEEEERQRGNFPDRFSGHQFPNYSSELNVNALLLGDSALYLCASSLAGGPETQYFGPGTRLLVL.

This chain joins TRBV7-2 and TRBJ2-5; TRBD1 is a possible D gene (6 bases). The CDR3 has 19 amino acids. V dropped 0 bases and J dropped 2 bases, with 22 bases sitting between them. Germline V gene lookup returns CDR1 SGHTA and CDR2 FQGNSA. The CDR3, as DNA: TGTGCCAGCAGCTTAGCGGGGGCTCCTCCGGGACGGTTTCAAGAGACCCAGTACTTC. Residues: CASSLAGAPPGRFQETQYF.

The rearrangement uses TRBV7-3 and TRBJ2-5, with D perhaps matching TRBD1 (6 bases). CDR1 SGHTA and CDR2 FQGTGA come from the germline V gene. There are 13 residues in the CDR3. V lost 3 bases to trimming and J lost 3 bases, with 8 bases between them. The CDR3 coding sequence is TGTGCCAGCAGCTTGGACAGAGAAGAGACCCAGTACTTC. Translating it yields CASSLDREETQYF.

J is TRBJ1-1 and V is TRBV7-8, with D hard to call. Trimming cost V 0 bases and J 1 base, with 6 bases left between them. This CDR3 is 14 amino acids long. CDR1 and CDR2 (germline): SGHVS, FQNEAQ. This CDR3 reads CASSLAFSNTEAFF. CDR3 DNA sequence: TGTGCCAGCAGCTTAGCCTTCTCGAACACTGAAGCTTTCTTT.

The V call is TRBV5-1, the J call TRBJ1-1, with a tentative D call TRBD1 (6 bases). Germline-derived CDR1 and CDR2 are SGHRS and YFSETQ. This CDR3 has 15 amino acids. V gave up 3 bases and J gave up 2 bases, with 14 bases separating them. The CDR3 protein is CASSSGTGPNTEAFF. The CDR3 region has the DNA TGCGCCAGCAGCTCGGGAACAGGGCCAAACACTGAAGCTTTCTTT.

DNA for the CDR3: TGTGCCAGCAGCTTAGCAGCGGGGCAAGAGACCCAGTACTTC. Translation: CASSLAAGQETQYF. The rearrangement links TRBV7-6 to TRBJ2-5, with TRBD2 matching over 7 bases. The CDR3 consists of 14 residues. Germline CDR1 SGHVS, CDR2 FNYEAQ. V lost 0 bases and J lost 2; bases outside the gene matches: 0.

By proportion, this clone is medium-sized. J is TRBJ2-3 and V is TRBV6-1; 15 bases are a match to TRBD2. The V and J ends lost 4 bases and 4 bases, in that order; junction bases with no gene match: 0. CDR3 length equals 15 residues. The germline V gene has CDR1 MNHNS and CDR2 SASEGT. CDR3 nucleotide sequence: TGTGCCAGCAGTGGGACTAGCGGGGGGGCAGATACGCAGTATTTT. This encodes CASSGTSGGADTQYF.

V gene TRBV2 combines with J gene TRBJ1-6; TRBD1 matches at 8 bases. The CDR3 consists of 14 residues. J was trimmed by 10 bases and V by 8 bases; bases with no gene match: 10. Germline CDR1 SNHLY, CDR2 FYNNEI. The CDR3, as DNA: TGTGCCAGCCAAGGGGGACAGGTGGACTCACCCCTCCACTTT. Translating gives CASQGGQVDSPLHF.

The chain combines TRBV5-1 with TRBJ1-1; the match to TRBD1 covers 9 bases. Trimming removed 4 bases from V and 2 bases from J; junction bases left unmatched: 6. CDR1 and CDR2 from the germline V gene are SGHRS and YFSETQ. The CDR3 runs 15 residues. This chain's CDR3 is CASSRTGDTNTEAFF. CDR3 nucleotide sequence: TGCGCCAGCAGCCGGACAGGGGACACCAACACTGAAGCTTTCTTT.

The gene calls are TRBV9 and TRBJ2-5; D call uncertain. Germline V gene data show CDR1 as SGDLS and CDR2 as YYNGEE. V lost 0 bases and J 2 bases, leaving 8 bases between the germline ends. The CDR3 is 14 amino acids. In DNA, the CDR3 is TGTGCCAGCAGCGTAGGGTGGGCGCAAGAGACCCAGTACTTC. It yields the protein CASSVGWAQETQYF. The full variable domain, rest sourced from reference TRBV9 and TRBJ2-5, is DSGVTQTPKHLITATGQRVTLRCSPRSGDLSVYWYQQSLDQGLQFLIQYYNGEERAKGNILERFSAQQFPDLHSELNLSSLELGDSALYFCASSVGWAQETQYFGPGTRLLVL.

The gene calls are TRBV11-2 and TRBJ2-7; D possibly corresponds to TRBD2 (7 bases). V lost 5 bases and J lost 1, with 21 bases in between. The CDR3 totals 17 residues. The germline CDR1 and CDR2 sequences are SGHAT and FQNNGV. The CDR3 coding sequence is TGTGCCAGCAGCCGTGGGGGGGCCTCGGACAGTTCCTACGAGCAGTACTTC. Protein product: CASSRGGASDSSYEQYF.

J is TRBJ2-3 and V is TRBV9, with 7 bases identical to TRBD2. Trimming at V came to 4 bases and at J to 0 bases, leaving 5 bases not matched to a gene. The CDR3 runs 15 residues. Germline lookup yields CDR1 SGDLS and CDR2 YYNGEE. The CDR3 nucleotides are TGTGCCAGCAGCCCCCACGGGGGGAGCACAGATACGCAGTATTTT. Translating it yields CASSPHGGSTDTQYF.